The rows below give T cell receptor beta chains drawn from one sample of a study of T cell responses to AZD1222 COVID-19 vaccine. The protocol was immunoSEQ multiplex PCR, while the TCRdb copy is restricted to in-frame clones and leaves out a portion. The sample has roughly 150,000 clones, around 88% seen once. This specimen consisted of peripheral blood, obtained on day 0 of AZD1222 vaccination. The receptors come from an adult in good health. CDR3s include the opening cysteine and the closing phenylalanine or tryptophan. Each record gives: clone size, J gene, D gene, V gene, CDR3 protein, CDR3 DNA. D genes are given only for firm matches. Size is stated for part of the rows, as once, few or many counts, or as a class when the clone is expanded.

few TRBJ1-1 NA TRBV14 CASNRLGMNTEAFF TGTGCCAGCAACCGATTAGGTATGAACACTGAAGCTTTCTTT
NA TRBJ1-2 TRBD1 TRBV28 CASEHRGHYGYTF TGTGCCAGCGAACACAGGGGCCACTATGGCTACACCTTC
NA TRBJ2-2 TRBD2 TRBV5-4 CASSRGLAGESTGELFF TGTGCCAGCAGCCGCGGACTAGCGGGAGAGAGTACCGGGGAGCTGTTTTTT
NA TRBJ2-7 NA TRBV7-8 CASSLGSAEQYF TGTGCCAGCAGCTTAGGGAGCGCCGAGCAGTACTTC
NA TRBJ1-5 TRBD1 TRBV7-2 CASSQDRGDNQPQHF TGTGCCAGCAGCCAGGACAGGGGAGACAATCAGCCCCAGCATTTT
NA TRBJ2-3 TRBD2 TRBV3-1/TRBV3-2 CASSPTMAGVPDTQYF TGTGCCAGCAGCCCCACAATGGCGGGAGTGCCAGATACGCAGTATTTT
NA TRBJ2-7 NA TRBV5-1 CASSSGLNTYEQYF TGCGCCAGCAGCTCCGGACTAAACACCTACGAGCAGTACTTC
NA TRBJ1-1 NA TRBV7-3 CASSFERSSTEAFF TGTGCCAGCAGCTTCGAGAGGTCGTCGACTGAAGCTTTCTTT
once TRBJ1-6 NA TRBV7-3 CASSPRVSYNSPLHF TGTGCCAGCAGCCCAAGGGTGTCCTATAATTCACCCCTCCACTTT
once TRBJ1-6 NA TRBV28 CASMDSNNSPLHF TGTGCCAGCATGGACTCGAATAATTCACCCCTCCACTTT
NA TRBJ1-2 NA TRBV7-3 CASSLIRSPNYGYTF TGTGCCAGCAGCTTAATCAGGTCGCCTAACTATGGCTACACCTTC
NA TRBJ2-1 TRBD2 TRBV25-1 CASSEFGSGRLYNEQFF TGTGCCAGCAGTGAATTCGGTAGCGGGAGATTGTACAATGAGCAGTTCTTC
few TRBJ1-2 NA TRBV27 CASSLGRGLGYTF TGTGCCAGCAGTTTGGGCAGGGGCCTTGGCTACACCTTC
NA TRBJ2-3 NA TRBV6-5 CASKGGDTQYF TGTGCCAGCAAAGGAGGCGATACGCAGTATTTT
few TRBJ1-1 NA TRBV25-1 CASSEFGRPRAEAFF TGTGCCAGCAGTGAATTTGGCAGGCCCAGGGCTGAAGCTTTCTTT
NA TRBJ2-2 NA TRBV12-5 CASGLPFATGELFF TGTGCTAGTGGCCTGCCGTTTGCGACCGGGGAGCTGTTTTTT
NA TRBJ2-7 NA TRBV27 CASSLGRSSYEQYF TGTGCCAGCAGTTTGGGACGGAGCTCCTACGAGCAGTACTTC
NA TRBJ1-1 NA TRBV24-1 CATDRQSLNTEAFF TGTGCCACCGACCGCCAGAGCCTAAACACTGAAGCTTTCTTT
NA TRBJ1-1 NA TRBV19 CASRSLGGDSAFF TGTGCCAGTAGATCCCTGGGTGGGGACTCGGCTTTCTTT
NA TRBJ2-2 TRBD1 TRBV7-7 CASSRQGGTGELFF TGTGCTAGCAGCAGACAGGGTGGAACCGGGGAGCTGTTTTTT
NA TRBJ2-2 TRBD1 TRBV7-9 CASSPRDRATGELFF TGTGCCAGCAGCCCCCGGGACAGGGCTACCGGGGAGCTGTTTTTT
NA TRBJ2-7 NA TRBV3-1/TRBV3-2 CASSQGPTFTYEQYF TGTGCCAGCAGCCAGGGCCCTACCTTTACCTACGAGCAGTACTTC
NA TRBJ1-4 TRBD1 TRBV6-2/TRBV6-3 CASSYVGQAEKLFF TGTGCCAGCAGTTATGTGGGACAGGCTGAAAAACTGTTTTTT
NA TRBJ2-7 NA TRBV13 CASSALGGSSYEQYF TGTGCCAGCAGCGCCCTTGGGGGCAGCTCCTACGAGCAGTACTTC
NA TRBJ2-3 NA TRBV24-1 CATSVGSGTEQYF TGTGCCACCAGTGTGGGTTCCGGGACCGAGCAGTATTTT
NA TRBJ2-1 NA TRBV2 CASWDKTYNEQFF TGTGCCAGCTGGGACAAGACCTACAATGAGCAGTTCTTC
once TRBJ1-4 NA TRBV11-2 CASSLGAGIIRKLFF TGTGCCAGCAGCTTAGGGGCAGGGATCATTCGAAAACTGTTTTTT
NA TRBJ2-7 NA TRBV14 CASSQLTSYEQYF TGTGCCAGCAGCCAACTAACCTCCTACGAGCAGTACTTC
few TRBJ1-1 NA TRBV20-1 CSAIPHTEAFF TGCAGTGCTATCCCACACACTGAAGCTTTCTTT
NA TRBJ2-7 NA TRBV12-2 CASRLSGRACRTYEQYF TGTGCAAGTCGCTTGAGCGGGAGGGCCTGTAGGACCTACGAGCAGTACTTC
NA TRBJ2-1 TRBD2 TRBV29-1 CSVEVLAGGLYNEQFF TGCAGCGTTGAAGTTCTAGCGGGAGGGCTCTACAATGAGCAGTTCTTC
NA TRBJ1-4 NA TRBV2 CASRRDATNEKLFF TGTGCCAGCAGACGGGACGCAACTAATGAAAAACTGTTTTTT
NA TRBJ1-2 NA TRBV6-2/TRBV6-3 CASSDRRANYGYTF TGTGCCAGCAGTGACAGGCGTGCTAACTATGGCTACACCTTC
many TRBJ1-5 NA TRBV7-9 CASSRRDQPQHF TGTGCCAGCAGCCGGAGGGATCAGCCCCAGCATTTT
NA TRBJ1-1 NA TRBV5-1 CASKRTVNTEAFF TGCGCCAGCAAGCGGACGGTGAACACTGAAGCTTTCTTT
NA TRBJ2-2 TRBD2 TRBV11-3 CASSLRGRAGELFF TGTGCCAGCAGCTTACGTGGGAGGGCCGGGGAGCTGTTTTTT
NA TRBJ2-1 NA TRBV7-3 CASSEVYRGGSSYNEQFF TGTGCCAGCAGCGAAGTCTACAGGGGAGGAAGCTCCTACAATGAGCAGTTCTTC
once TRBJ2-5 NA TRBV11-3 CASSLDPLSSETQYF TGTGCCAGCAGCTTAGACCCCCTTAGTTCAGAGACCCAGTACTTC
NA TRBJ1-1 NA TRBV4-3 CASSQLRGTEAFF TGCGCCAGCAGCCAACTAAGGGGCACTGAAGCTTTCTTT
NA TRBJ2-1 TRBD2 TRBV7-8 CASSSLAGESYNEQFF TGTGCCAGCAGCTCCCTAGCGGGAGAAAGCTACAATGAGCAGTTCTTC
NA TRBJ1-1 NA TRBV27 CASTAGGVGSEAFF TGTGCCAGCACCGCTGGCGGGGTAGGTTCTGAAGCTTTCTTT
once TRBJ1-1 NA TRBV7-6 CASSLGRAGTTEAFF TGTGCCAGCAGCTTAGGACGGGCTGGGACCACTGAAGCTTTCTTT
NA TRBJ2-1 NA TRBV19 CASKPTSFHEQFF TGTGCCAGTAAGCCAACTAGTTTTCATGAGCAGTTCTTC
NA TRBJ2-5 TRBD2 TRBV5-1 CASSLAWGTSGSGETQYF TGCGCCAGCAGCTTGGCTTGGGGGACTAGCGGGAGCGGCGAGACCCAGTACTTC
NA TRBJ2-2 NA TRBV9 CASSVGQRGTGELFF TGTGCCAGCAGCGTGGGGCAGAGGGGGACCGGGGAGCTGTTTTTT
NA TRBJ2-1 NA TRBV30 CAWNRGGEQFF TGTGCCTGGAACAGGGGGGGTGAGCAGTTCTTC
NA TRBJ1-5 NA TRBV5-1 CASSLAGRENQPQHF TGCGCCAGCAGCTTGGCGGGACGGGAAAATCAGCCCCAGCATTTT
NA TRBJ2-3 NA TRBV9 CASSVEPSTDTQYF TGTGCCAGCAGCGTAGAGCCTAGCACAGATACGCAGTATTTT
NA TRBJ1-2 NA TRBV5-1 CASSLGGDGYTF TGCGCCAGCAGCTTGGGGGGAGATGGCTACACCTTC
NA TRBJ2-1 TRBD2 TRBV6-6 CASGRTSAYNEQFF TGTGCCAGCGGACGGACTAGCGCATACAATGAGCAGTTCTTC
NA TRBJ2-5 NA TRBV6-5 CASSFLGEETQYF TGTGCCAGCAGTTTCCTAGGGGAGGAGACCCAGTACTTC